The next 20 T cell receptor beta chains were all read from a single sample in a study of CD8 T cells in ankylosing spondylitis (dated by TCRdb to about 2017). The full study reports these points: A TCR beta motif of about eight highly homologous amino acid variants appeared characteristic of blood from ankylosing spondylitis patients.

Libraries came from 5' RACE. TCRdb shows the sequencer as Illumina HiSeq 2500. The public reads were quality trimmed at Q25 with fastp and then assembled into clones with MiXCR by TCRdb, keeping productive beta chains. Rows matching on CDR3 protein sequence are summarized as one entry with the most common DNA and genes. Within this sample are more than 300,000 distinct CDR3 sequences, with 6.5% to 10% of them counted one time only. The top ten constitute less than 15% of the sample. Their specific antigens are unknown. Material: blood, either unsorted or a sorted T cell fraction (not recorded which). These receptors came from a male donor with ankylosing spondylitis.

The chain recombines TRBV9 with TRBJ2-7; possible D gene TRBD1, 6 bases. The CDR3 has 16 residues. Germline V gives CDR1 SGDLS, CDR2 YYNGEE. Trimming left V 7 bases short and J 1 base short, with 21 bases between. CDR3 nucleotides: TGTGCCAGCTATAAAGTCTCGGGACACGGGTCCTACGAGCAGTACTTC. Translation: CASYKVSGHGSYEQYF.

V usage is TRBV3-1 and J usage is TRBJ1-1; D possibly corresponds to TRBD1 (5 bases). The V gene's germline CDR1 is LGHDT and CDR2 YNNKEL (reference sequence). CDR3 size: 14 residues. Trimming took 0 bases from V and 6 from J, leaving 11 bases between them. The chain's CDR3 is CASSQEAGMAEAFF. The CDR3 DNA reads as TGTGCCAGCAGCCAAGAAGCAGGGATGGCTGAAGCTTTCTTT.

This clonotype was seen a few times. This chain joins TRBV12-3 or TRBV12-4 and TRBJ1-2; D gene unclear. This CDR3 region has 13 residues. The V end was cut by 2 bases, the J end by 4 bases, with 8 bases between. In DNA, the CDR3 is TGTGCCAGCAGTTTAAGGACCAGCTATGGCTACACCTTC. It translates to CASSLRTSYGYTF.

V usage is TRBV11-1 and J usage is TRBJ2-4; 10 bases match TRBD2. Germline V gives CDR1 SGHAT, CDR2 FQDESV (reference sequence). V dropped 3 bases and J dropped 1; count of bases not matched to a gene: 9. The CDR3 is made up of 18 amino acids. The CDR3 DNA follows: TGTGCCAGCAGCTTGCTAGCGGGAGATATGCGGGCCAAAAACATTCAGTACTTC. Amino acid sequence: CASSLLAGDMRAKNIQYF.

Many counts were recorded for this clonotype. The rearrangement links TRBV29-1 to TRBJ1-1; no definite D call. The germline V and J ends were trimmed by 5 bases and 4 bases, with 11 bases remaining between them. CDR1 is SQVTM, CDR2 ANQGSEA, per germline. This CDR3 comprises 12 residues. As DNA, the CDR3 is TGCAGCGTTAGTTTCCGGGCCACTGAAGCTTTCTTT. It is translated as CSVSFRATEAFF.

This clonotype has just a few counts. The chain has TRBV5-1 and TRBJ2-1, with D unresolved. The CDR3 contains 13 residues. Per germline, CDR1 SGHRS and CDR2 YFSETQ. The ends were cut back, 4 bases at V and 8 bases at J, with 13 bases in the middle. CDR3 DNA: TGCGCCAGCAGCCTGGGGTCTGACCATGAGCAGTTCTTC. Amino acid sequence: CASSLGSDHEQFF.

The V call is TRBV5-1, the J call TRBJ1-6; D unclear. CDR3 length: 15 amino acids. Looked up from germline, CDR1 is SGHRS and CDR2 is YFSETQ. The V and J ends lost 0 bases and 5 bases respectively, with 9 bases between them. CDR3 sequence: CASSLEGSDNSPLHF. The CDR3, as DNA: TGCGCCAGCAGCTTGGAGGGCAGTGATAATTCACCCCTCCACTTT.

This clonotype was found a few times. The V gene is TRBV20-1, the J gene TRBJ1-4; D gene ambiguous. Trimming took 1 base from V and 0 from J, leaving 9 bases between them. The CDR3 is made up of 15 amino acids. CDR1 is DFQATT, CDR2 SNEGSKA, per germline (reference sequence). The DNA for the CDR3 is TGCAGTGCTAGAGTGGATGAAGCAACTAATGAAAAACTGTTTTTT. It yields the protein CSARVDEATNEKLFF.

The chain joins TRBV3-1 to TRBJ2-1; unclear D gene. The CDR3 has 15 residues. Germline V gene data show CDR1 as LGHDT and CDR2 as YNNKEL (reference sequence). V lost 1 base and J lost 4, with 11 bases in between. The DNA of the CDR3 is TGTGCCAGCAGCCAAGGCTCGCGGATATACAATGAGCAGTTCTTC. The encoded protein is CASSQGSRIYNEQFF.

As DNA, the CDR3 is TGTGCCAGCACCCGGGCGGCCACCGGGGAGCTGTTTTTT. Amino acid sequence: CASTRAATGELFF. The chain has TRBV6-1 and TRBJ2-2; D unresolved. The germline V gene has CDR1 MNHNS and CDR2 SASEGT. Between the trimmed V and J ends, which lost 7 bases and 4 bases, there was a span of 10 bases. CDR3 length: 13 amino acids.

The table lists this clonotype with many counts. The J gene is TRBJ1-1, the V gene TRBV28, with D uncertain. Germline CDR1 MDHEN, CDR2 SYDVKM. This CDR3 spans 17 amino acids. Deletions cut 2 bases from V and 0 bases from J, with 16 bases between. The CDR3 is CASSLGIGSLLNTEAFF. The CDR3 nucleotides are TGTGCCAGCAGTTTAGGAATTGGATCTCTTCTGAACACTGAAGCTTTCTTT. Based on the CDR3 plus reference TRBV28 and TRBJ1-1, the full variable domain is DVKVTQSSRYLVKRTGEKVFLECVQDMDHENMFWYRQDPGLGLRLIYFSYDVKMKEKGDIPEGYSVSREKKERFSLILESASTNQTSMYLCASSLGIGSLLNTEAFFGQGTRLTVV.

This clonotype was observed many times. The CDR3 DNA reads TGTGCCAGCAGCTTATTCCGGGACTACGGGGGCTACACCTTC. It yields the protein CASSLFRDYGGYTF. The chain links TRBV2 to TRBJ1-2; possibly TRBD1 for D (5 bases). Germline lookup yields CDR1 SNHLY and CDR2 FYNNEI. V was trimmed by 6 bases and J by 8 bases, leaving 19 bases between them. CDR3 length equals 14 residues.

This clonotype was counted ten times or more. This chain uses TRBV2 with TRBJ2-7; tentatively, D is TRBD2 (5 bases). The germline V and J ends were trimmed by 6 bases and 1 base, with 13 bases remaining between them. Germline V gene sequence: CDR1 SNHLY, CDR2 FYNNEI. This CDR3 has 14 amino acids. The CDR3 protein is CASRRSAGSYEQYF. The CDR3 nucleotides are TGTGCCAGCAGAAGGTCTGCGGGTTCCTACGAGCAGTACTTC.

The sample holds many counts of this clonotype. V usage is TRBV25-1 and J usage is TRBJ2-7; the D is unclear. The CDR3 sequence is 14 residues long. The V end was cut by 1 base, the J end by 2 bases, with 9 bases between. Germline V CDR1 and CDR2: MGHDK, SYGVNS. The CDR3 here is CASSESPGTYEQYF. CDR3 DNA sequence: TGTGCCAGCAGTGAATCGCCAGGAACCTACGAGCAGTACTTC.

This chain connects TRBV4-1 to TRBJ2-3; D remains ambiguous. Trimming cost V 4 bases and J 6 bases, with 20 bases left between them. The length of the CDR3 is 16 residues. Germline-derived CDR1 and CDR2 are MGHRA and YSYEKL. In DNA, the CDR3 is TGCGCCAGCAGCCTCCCGGGCCAACCCGGGTTGGATACGCAGTATTTT. It codes for CASSLPGQPGLDTQYF.

The table lists this clonotype with a few counts. The J gene is TRBJ1-1, the V gene TRBV5-1, with D tentatively TRBD1 (5 bases). Germline V CDR1 and CDR2: SGHRS, YFSETQ. The CDR3 has 16 residues. V was trimmed by 4 bases and J by 1 base, leaving 17 bases between them. The CDR3 sequence is CASSVSGSSSNTEAFF. For the CDR3, the DNA is TGCGCCAGCAGCGTCTCAGGGAGCTCGTCGAACACTGAAGCTTTCTTT.

This clonotype has a count of ten or more. The chain has TRBV7-9 and TRBJ2-5; possibly TRBD1 or TRBD2 for D (5 bases each). V gave up 2 bases and J gave up 1 base, with 8 bases separating them. Per germline, CDR1 SEHNR and CDR2 FQNEAQ (reference sequence). This CDR3 comprises 14 residues. The CDR3 sequence: CASSLSGLQETQYF. In nucleotides, the CDR3 is TGTGCCAGCAGCTTATCGGGGCTCCAAGAGACCCAGTACTTC.

This clonotype occurred many times. This sequence joins TRBV5-1 and TRBJ2-7; the D is unclear. Germline V CDR1 and CDR2: SGHRS, YFSETQ. V lost 4 bases, J lost 2 bases, and 10 bases lay in between. This CDR3 is 13 amino acids long. The CDR3 DNA reads TGCGCCAGCAGCATCGACGGAGCCTACGAGCAGTACTTC. The encoded protein is CASSIDGAYEQYF.

This clonotype has only a few counts. The chain links TRBV30 to TRBJ2-1; 9 bases align to TRBD2. The CDR3 spans 17 residues. The V gene's germline CDR1 is GTSNPN and CDR2 SVGIG (reference sequence). V dropped 0 bases and J dropped 7; count of bases not matched to a gene: 13. CDR3 sequence: CAWSVDPSSGMMNEQFF. Written as DNA, the CDR3 is TGTGCCTGGAGTGTAGACCCCTCTAGCGGGATGATGAATGAGCAGTTCTTC.

There are many counts of this clonotype. The chain employs TRBV7-9 and TRBJ1-1; D ambiguous. Trimming shortened V by 4 bases and J by 0 bases, and 9 bases separated the two germline ends. The CDR3 sequence is 14 residues long. The germline CDR1 and CDR2 sequences are SEHNR and FQNEAQ (reference sequence). DNA for the CDR3: TGTGCCAGCAGCTCTCGGGCGCTGAACACTGAAGCTTTCTTT. Translating it yields CASSSRALNTEAFF.